Each of the 7 T cell receptor beta chains below was sequenced from the same sample in a study of blood T cell repertoires in COVID-19. Only in-frame clones appear in the TCRdb table, and some are missing; sequencing was by immunoSEQ multiplex PCR. The table includes about 370,000 clones, roughly nine tenths detected once. Sequencing was carried out using PBMCs or T cells enriched from blood (not recorded which). Receptors originate from a man aged 18 to 29 who had recovered from COVID-19.

The chain joins TRBV4-1 to TRBJ2-4; TRBD1 matches at 8 bases. The CDR3 has 15 amino acids. Unmatched junction bases numbered 9, after V lost 4 bases and J lost 7 bases. CDR1 is MGHRA, CDR2 YSYEKL, per germline. The CDR3 sequence is CASSPIGQGRNIQYF. CDR3 bases: TGCGCCAGCAGCCCAATTGGACAGGGTAGGAACATTCAGTACTTC.

The CDR3 DNA reads TGTGCCAGCAGTTTATCAAAGGCGGCCGGGACAGTGAACACTGAAGCTTTCTTT. Residues: CASSLSKAAGTVNTEAFF. The V and J genes are TRBV28 and TRBJ1-1, with 7 bases fitting TRBD1. V dropped 1 base and J dropped 0; count of bases not matched to a gene: 11. Germline V gene data show CDR1 as MDHEN and CDR2 as SYDVKM. The CDR3 has 18 amino acids.

This clone was recorded a few times. The chain has TRBV28 and TRBJ2-3; TRBD2 matches 8 bases. V lost 5 bases to trimming and J lost 6 bases; unmatched junction nucleotides: 10. Per germline, CDR1 MDHEN and CDR2 SYDVKM. The CDR3 covers 15 residues. The CDR3 spells CASSPPGGGVDTQYF. DNA for the CDR3: TGTGCCAGCAGTCCCCCGGGGGGGGGCGTTGATACGCAGTATTTT. Using reference TRBV28 and TRBJ2-3 for the parts outside the CDR3, the full variable domain is DVKVTQSSRYLVKRTGEKVFLECVQDMDHENMFWYRQDPGLGLRLIYFSYDVKMKEKGDIPEGYSVSREKKERFSLILESASTNQTSMYLCASSPPGGGVDTQYFGPGTRLTVL.

The chain couples TRBV27 to TRBJ2-7; D is perhaps TRBD2 (7 bases). CDR3 length: 13 amino acids. Germline CDR1 MNHEY, CDR2 SMNVEV (reference sequence). The germline V and J ends were trimmed by 8 bases and 6 bases, with 17 bases remaining between them. This CDR3 is CASPGPGGAEQYF. The CDR3 bases are TGTGCCAGCCCAGGGCCGGGGGGCGCCGAGCAGTACTTC.

This chain links TRBV5-4 with TRBJ2-3; 10 bases align to TRBD1. CDR3 length equals 15 residues. Germline loops: CDR1 SGHNT, CDR2 YYREEE (reference sequence). The V gene end was trimmed by 2 bases and the J gene end by 3 bases; junction bases not matched to a gene: 3. CDR3 coding DNA: TGTGCCAGCAGCTTCCGGGACAGGGGAACAGATACGCAGTATTTT. Its translation: CASSFRDRGTDTQYF.

This clone has only a few counts. The CDR3 region has the DNA TGTGCCAGCAGTAGCCCATTATCCTACGAGCAGTACTTC. This sequence encodes CASSSPLSYEQYF. The rearrangement links TRBV6-2 or TRBV6-3 to TRBJ2-7; D call uncertain. Germline values: CDR1 MNHEY, CDR2 SVGEGT. This CDR3 contains 13 residues. V lost 5 bases to trimming and J lost 1 base, with 9 bases between them.

The rearrangement uses TRBV6-1 and TRBJ2-3, with D perhaps TRBD1 (6 bases). V lost 0 bases, J lost 6 bases, and 16 bases lay in between. This CDR3 has 16 residues. Per the germline V gene, CDR1 is MNHNS and CDR2 is SASEGT. The CDR3 DNA sequence: TGTGCCAGCAGTGAAGCGCTTCAGGGGCGCCCGGATACGCAGTATTTT. It yields the protein CASSEALQGRPDTQYF.